The 5 T cell receptor beta chains below were found in one sample sequenced in a study of blood T cells in healthy people across ages. Primers used in a second PCR of about 6 to 11 cycles were a sample-barcoded 5' primer and a J-beta primer mix. TCRdb reanalysed the 5' RACE reads using MiXCR and keeps one entry per CDR3 protein. The table records about 700,000 distinct CDR3 sequences, 32% of them present only once. The sequencing input was blood. The receptors come from an elderly woman in good health.

This clonotype was counted many times. The genes are TRBV20-1 and TRBJ2-7; 14 bases align to TRBD2. The V segment lost 6 bases and the J segment 4 bases; nucleotides outside the gene matches: 5. The CDR3 sequence is 14 residues long. In germline, CDR1 is DFQATT, CDR2 SNEGSKA (reference sequence). CDR3 DNA: TGCAGTGCCTCTGGACTAGCGGGGGGTTACGAGCAGTACTTC. Protein product: CSASGLAGGYEQYF.

Details on this clonotype: A read error is possible here, since a much larger clone lies one base away. DNA for the CDR3: TGTGCCTGGAGGAGACCAGGACGGGGCAATGAGCAGTTCTTC. Encoded protein: CAWRRPGRGNEQFF. This chain joins TRBV30 and TRBJ2-1; maybe TRBD2 (5 bases). The length of the CDR3 is 14 residues. Trimming cost V 3 bases and J 6 bases, with 15 bases left between them. Germline-derived CDR1 and CDR2 are GTSNPN and SVGIG (reference sequence).

This clonotype was observed a handful of times. The chain links TRBV4-2 to TRBJ1-2; perhaps TRBD1 as D (6 bases). Germline loops: CDR1 LGHNA, CDR2 YNFKEQ. This CDR3 is built from 14 residues. V was clipped by 0 bases and J by 7 bases, with 12 bases between them. The CDR3 protein is CASSQDAGGLGYTF. CDR3 sequence (DNA): TGTGCCAGCAGCCAAGACGCCGGGGGCCTTGGCTACACCTTC.

Comments on this clonotype: It is unclear where the CDR3 begins or ends on the DNA, so no DNA is shown, and the CDR3 is as TCRdb lists it. The V and J genes are TRBV30 and TRBJ1-5; TRBD1 is the table's D call, not checked against the DNA. The germline CDR1 and CDR2 sequences are GTSNPN and SVGIG (reference sequence). The length of the CDR3 is 13 amino acids, counting both ends. CDR3 in amino acids: CAWGTGNNQPQRF.

This clonotype was observed a handful of times. A much larger clone differs by one base, so this may be a read error. The CDR3 region has the DNA TGTGCCATCAGTGAAGGGGAGACGGACTACAATGAGCAGTTCTTC. It translates to CAISEGETDYNEQFF. The chain joins TRBV10-3 to TRBJ2-1; either TRBD1 or TRBD2 may fit D (5 bases each). CDR1 is ENHRY and CDR2 is SYGVKD in the germline V gene. V was cut by 3 bases and J by 3 bases, with 12 bases left in between. The CDR3 has 15 residues.